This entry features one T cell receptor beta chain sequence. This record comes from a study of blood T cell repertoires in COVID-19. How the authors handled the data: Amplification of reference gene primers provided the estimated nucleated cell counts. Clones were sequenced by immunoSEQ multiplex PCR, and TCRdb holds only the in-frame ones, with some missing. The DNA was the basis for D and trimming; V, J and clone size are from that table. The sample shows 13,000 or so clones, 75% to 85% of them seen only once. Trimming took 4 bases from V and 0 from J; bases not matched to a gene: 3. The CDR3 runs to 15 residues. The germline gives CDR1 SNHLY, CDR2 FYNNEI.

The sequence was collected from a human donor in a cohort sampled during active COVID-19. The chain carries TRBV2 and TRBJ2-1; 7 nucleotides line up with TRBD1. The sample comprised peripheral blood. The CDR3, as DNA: TGTGCCAGCAGTGCACAGGGGAGCTCCTACAATGAGCAGTTCTTC. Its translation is CASSAQGSSYNEQFF.